These 16 T cell receptor beta chains originate from one sample sequenced in a study of T cells in Graves' hyperthyroidism and ophthalmopathy. Amplification of TCR beta CDR3 regions used RNA as the template. An initial round of RT-PCR targeting the TCR CDR3 relied on the HTBI primer set. MiXCR, run by TCRdb on the multiplex PCR reads, gives a single entry per CDR3 protein. The sample has hundreds of thousands of distinct CDR3 sequences, approximately 25% seen once; the top ten hold roughly 12%. Sequences were obtained from blood. These TCRs come from a woman between 25 and 40 years old with Graves' ophthalmopathy.

V gene TRBV6-1 combines with J gene TRBJ2-7; the D call may be TRBD1 or TRBD2 (5 bases each). CDR1 MNHNS and CDR2 SASEGT come from the germline V gene. The CDR3 sequence is 14 residues long. Between the trimmed V and J ends, which lost 6 bases and 3 bases, there was a span of 15 bases. CDR3 residues: CASSRGETGYEQYF. The DNA of the CDR3 is TGTGCCAGCAGCCGAGGGGAAACGGGCTACGAGCAGTACTTC.

Only a few counts were recorded for this clonotype. The chain has TRBV4-3 and TRBJ1-1; a possible D gene is TRBD1 (5 bases). Looked up from germline, CDR1 is LGHNA and CDR2 is YSLEER. This CDR3 contains 15 residues. Between the trimmed V and J ends, which lost 4 bases and 2 bases, there was a span of 14 bases. CDR3 residues: CASSLAIGGNTEAFF. The DNA for the CDR3 is TGCGCCAGCAGCCTAGCTATCGGGGGAAACACTGAAGCTTTCTTT.

The gene calls are TRBV19 and TRBJ1-5; D is unclear. Germline CDR1 and CDR2: LNHDA and SQIVND (reference sequence). Trimming shortened V by 2 bases and J by 4 bases, and 15 bases separated the two germline ends. This CDR3 comprises 16 residues. This CDR3 is CASSIPAEPLNQPQHF. The CDR3 nucleotides are TGTGCCAGTAGTATACCTGCCGAGCCCCTAAATCAGCCCCAGCATTTT.

The chain employs TRBV6-4 and TRBJ2-2; 8 bases map to TRBD1. The germline V gene encodes CDR1 MRHNA and CDR2 SNTAGT. With V trimmed by 4 bases and J by 1 base, 14 bases remained unmatched. This CDR3 spans 19 amino acids. The CDR3: CASSVSGPGGKENTGELFF. CDR3 DNA sequence: TGTGCCAGCAGTGTCTCAGGGCCAGGGGGCAAGGAGAACACCGGGGAGCTGTTTTTT.

The genes are TRBV20-1 and TRBJ1-3; no clear D. Trimming left V 0 bases short and J 1 base short, with 13 bases between. The CDR3 spans 16 residues. Germline CDR1 is DFQATT and CDR2 is SNEGSKA (reference sequence). CDR3 loop: CSARERPQLSGNTIYF. The CDR3 DNA follows: TGCAGTGCTAGAGAGAGGCCACAGCTGTCTGGAAACACCATATATTTT.

This clonotype was counted at least ten times. An end of the junction does not agree with germline; a read error may underlie this. The chain recombines TRBV12-3 or TRBV12-4 with TRBJ2-5; a possible D gene is TRBD1 (5 bases). This CDR3 has 13 amino acids. For the CDR3, the DNA is TGCGCCAGCAGCTTTCAGGGTCGAGAGACCCAGTACTTC. This encodes CASSFQGRETQYF.

This clonotype was observed many times. CDR3 sequence: CASSGGTSYEQYF. The CDR3 nucleotides are TGTGCCAGCAGTGGGGGGACCTCCTACGAGCAGTACTTC. The chain is built from TRBV6-1 and TRBJ2-7; tentatively, D is TRBD1 or TRBD2 (5 bases each). This CDR3 is built from 13 residues. Germline V gene sequence: CDR1 MNHNS, CDR2 SASEGT. Trimming took off 4 bases at V and 0 bases at J, with 7 bases between the two ends.

The chain links TRBV7-3 to TRBJ2-5; 9 positions match TRBD1. The CDR3 runs to 15 residues. Looked up from germline, CDR1 is SGHTA and CDR2 is FQGTGA. V was pared by 5 bases and J by 5 bases, with 9 bases of the junction left unmatched. CDR3 nucleotide sequence: TGTGCCAGCAGCCTCGGGACAGGGTGGTTCGAGACCCAGTACTTC. As protein: CASSLGTGWFETQYF.

This clonotype has ten or more counts. The CDR3 region has the DNA TGTGCCAGCAGTGGGACAGGGGTCAGCAATCAGCCCCAGCATTTT. Translation: CASSGTGVSNQPQHF. The chain recombines TRBV6-1 with TRBJ1-5, with 9 bases fitting TRBD1. Germline V CDR1 and CDR2: MNHNS, SASEGT. The trim removed 4 bases at V and 1 base at J, leaving 2 bases unmatched. This CDR3 has 15 amino acids.

The V and J genes are TRBV6-1 and TRBJ2-7, with 9 bases identical to TRBD1. The trim removed 6 bases at V and 2 bases at J, leaving 8 bases unmatched. Germline loops: CDR1 MNHNS, CDR2 SASEGT. The CDR3 is 15 amino acids. The DNA for the CDR3 is TGTGCCAGCAGGTCGGGGGACAGGGACACCTACGAGCAGTACTTC. It is translated as CASRSGDRDTYEQYF.

The genes are TRBV5-8 and TRBJ1-1; D perhaps matches TRBD1 (5 bases). Germline V gene data show CDR1 as SGHTS and CDR2 as YDEGEE. The CDR3 consists of 15 residues. Deletions cut 4 bases from V and 3 bases from J, with 16 bases between. The CDR3 loop reads CASSRGTGRYTEAFF. The CDR3 DNA reads TGTGCCAGCAGCCGGGGGACCGGGAGATACACTGAAGCTTTCTTT.

This clonotype was observed at least ten times. The chain combines TRBV20-1 with TRBJ1-2; TRBD1 aligns across 7 bases. This CDR3 spans 14 amino acids. The trim removed 3 bases at V and 9 bases at J, leaving 13 bases unmatched. Germline V gene data show CDR1 as DFQATT and CDR2 as SNEGSKA (reference sequence). The CDR3 sequence is CSARDSGGGFSYTF. The CDR3 coding sequence is TGCAGTGCTAGGGACAGTGGAGGGGGCTTCAGCTACACCTTC.

This rearrangement joins TRBV11-1 to TRBJ1-1; 10 nucleotides agree with TRBD1. The CDR3 is 19 amino acids. V lost 2 bases to trimming and J lost 0 bases; unmatched junction nucleotides: 12. The germline V gene has CDR1 SGHAT and CDR2 FQDESV (reference sequence). The CDR3 DNA sequence: TGTGCCAGCAGCTTAAGGAGGGCGACAGGGGGCGTTCTGAACACTGAAGCTTTCTTT. It is translated as CASSLRRATGGVLNTEAFF.

In this sample, this clonotype turned up many times. V gene TRBV6-2 or TRBV6-3 combines with J gene TRBJ1-2, with TRBD1 identical over 7 bases. V shed 7 bases and J 0 bases; nucleotides not matched to a gene: 5. Germline CDR1 is MNHEY and CDR2 is SVGEGT. The CDR3 has 14 amino acids. The CDR3 here is CASTIDRANYGYTF. The CDR3 region has the DNA TGTGCCAGCACCATCGACAGGGCTAACTATGGCTACACCTTC.

This clonotype was seen a single time. This CDR3 fails to terminate in the conserved phenylalanine or tryptophan, so it likely reflects a read error. J is TRBJ1-5 and V is TRBV29-1, with D hard to call. In germline, CDR1 is SQVTM, CDR2 ANQGSEA. The CDR3 runs 15 residues. CDR3 protein: CRTIGSEYSNQPQHV. Here the CDR3 DNA reads TGCAGGACCATTGGGTCTGAATATAGCAATCAGCCCCAGCATGTT.

This clonotype was counted only a few times. The chain combines TRBV6-2 or TRBV6-3 with TRBJ2-2, with 10 positions matching TRBD2. Trimming took 5 bases from V and 0 from J; bases not matched to a gene: 15. Germline CDR1 and CDR2: MNHEY and SVGEGT. This CDR3 region has 20 residues. The CDR3 DNA reads as TGTGCCAGCAGTCCGCCAGCGGGGGGGCTTCAATTCGCGAACACCGGGGAGCTGTTTTTT. This codes for CASSPPAGGLQFANTGELFF.